Shown below are 27 T cell receptor beta chains from a single sample sequenced in a study of blood T cell repertoires in COVID-19. This table comes from immunoSEQ multiplex PCR, and its TCRdb copy is limited to in-frame clones, with some not included. The sample contains under 250,000 clones, roughly 80% of which appear only once. Material for sequencing was peripheral blood. The receptors were sampled from a man in his fifties with active or convalescent COVID-19.

This clone has only one observation. Here the CDR3 reads CASTPRQGRTYEQYF. The CDR3, as DNA: TGTGCCAGCACCCCCCGACAGGGGAGGACCTACGAGCAGTACTTC. V and J are TRBV11-2 and TRBJ2-7; 8 bases agree with TRBD1. The CDR3 contains 15 residues. Trimming removed 7 bases from V and 2 bases from J; junction bases left unmatched: 10. CDR1 SGHAT and CDR2 FQNNGV come from the germline V gene.

In its sample, this clone was seen once. The chain links TRBV7-8 to TRBJ1-1; 7 bases are shared with TRBD1. In germline, CDR1 is SGHVS, CDR2 FQNEAQ. The CDR3 totals 13 residues. The trim removed 5 bases at V and 11 bases at J, leaving 11 bases unmatched. The CDR3 loop is CASSPQTGSRAFF. Written as DNA, the CDR3 is TGTGCCAGCAGCCCCCAGACAGGGAGCCGGGCTTTCTTT. The full variable domain, with the rest looked up from reference TRBV7-8 and TRBJ1-1, is GAGVSQSPRYKVAKRGQDVALRCDPISGHVSLFWYQQALGQGPEFLTYFQNEAQLDKSGLPSDRFFAERPEGSVSTLKIQRTQQEDSAVYLCASSPQTGSRAFFGQGTRLTVV.

The V and J genes are TRBV4-1 and TRBJ2-1; TRBD1 is a possible D gene (6 bases). The CDR3 is made up of 15 amino acids. The germline V gene encodes CDR1 MGHRA and CDR2 YSYEKL. V dropped 0 bases and J dropped 8 bases, with 14 bases sitting between them. The CDR3 is CASSQEGRGVDEQFF. The CDR3 DNA follows: TGCGCCAGCAGCCAAGAGGGCAGGGGTGTCGATGAGCAGTTCTTC.

The chain couples TRBV3-1 (or the pseudogene TRBV3-2) to TRBJ1-1, with unresolved D. The CDR3 loop spans 13 amino acids. Germline V lookup: CDR1 LGHDT, CDR2 YNNKEL (reference sequence). The ends were cut back, 0 bases at V and 12 bases at J, with 14 bases in the middle. CDR3 nucleotides: TGTGCCAGCAGCCAAGATCCGGCAGGTTCTACTTTCTTT. Protein: CASSQDPAGSTFF.

The chain uses TRBV5-1 and TRBJ2-3; the D gene is possibly TRBD2 (6 bases). Trimming shortened V by 6 bases and J by 0 bases, and 20 bases separated the two germline ends. The length of the CDR3 is 17 residues. Looked up from germline, CDR1 is SGHRS and CDR2 is YFSETQ. The CDR3 DNA is TGCGCCAGCACCCCCGGGGGTCCCAGTTCTAGCACAGATACGCAGTATTTT. It codes for CASTPGGPSSSTDTQYF.

This clone was picked up a small number of times. This chain connects TRBV7-9 to TRBJ2-1; 9 positions match TRBD2. Unmatched junction bases numbered 3, after V lost 1 base and J lost 5 bases. The CDR3 is 15 residues long. Looked up from germline, CDR1 is SEHNR and CDR2 is FQNEAQ (reference sequence). As DNA, the CDR3 is TGTGCCAGCAGCTTAGGGTCTAGCGGGGACAATGAGCAGTTCTTC. Translating it yields CASSLGSSGDNEQFF.

The CDR3 here is CASSEYEQYF. The CDR3 DNA follows: TGTGCCAGCAGTGAATATGAGCAGTACTTC. The chain employs TRBV6-1 and TRBJ2-7; no reliable D call. The CDR3 totals 10 residues. Between the trimmed V and J ends, which lost 2 bases and 7 bases, there was a span of 3 bases. Looked up from germline, CDR1 is MNHNS and CDR2 is SASEGT.

The rearrangement joins TRBV18 to TRBJ1-6; TRBD1 matches at 7 bases. The CDR3 consists of 15 residues. V lost 1 base and J lost 7; bases outside the gene matches: 4. The germline gives CDR1 KGHSH, CDR2 LQKENI. CDR3 region: CASSPRSGQNSPLHF. The CDR3 DNA reads as TGTGCCAGCTCACCACGCTCGGGACAGAATTCACCCCTCCACTTT.

The rearrangement links TRBV20-1 to TRBJ2-2, with unresolved D. Trimming removed 6 bases from V and 7 bases from J, with 9 bases in between. This CDR3 has 11 amino acids. Germline V gives CDR1 DFQATT, CDR2 SNEGSKA (reference sequence). The CDR3 region has the DNA TGCAGTGCCCCAAGCTTCGGGGAGCTGTTTTTT. Translation gives CSAPSFGELFF.

Of note for this clone: Compared with germline, one end of the junction differs, possibly owing to a read error. Other DNA sequences in this specimen translate into the identical CDR3. The chain joins TRBV15 to TRBJ2-7; 10 nucleotides agree with TRBD2. The CDR3 has 15 amino acids. CDR1 is LNHNV and CDR2 is YYDKDF in the germline V gene (reference sequence). CDR3 DNA: TGTGCCACCAGCCACGTAGCGGGGGGATACTACGTGCAGTACTTC. Protein: CATSHVAGGYYVQYF.

The table lists this clone with a count of one. The chain employs TRBV30 and TRBJ2-3, with D perhaps matching TRBD2 (6 bases). Germline assignment: CDR1 GTSNPN and CDR2 SVGIG (reference sequence). The CDR3 loop spans 12 amino acids. Trimming removed 3 bases at V and 9 bases at J, with 13 bases between. CDR3 DNA sequence: TGTGCCTGGAGCTCGGGACTTAGAACGCAGTATTTT. Its translation: CAWSSGLRTQYF.

The V gene is TRBV2, the J gene TRBJ1-1; perhaps TRBD1 as D (5 bases). The CDR3 is 13 residues long. Germline loops: CDR1 SNHLY, CDR2 FYNNEI. V shed 3 bases and J shed 6 bases, with 11 bases lying between them. DNA of the CDR3: TGTGCCAGCAGTGACTGGGGGGAGGCTGAAGCTTTCTTT. It encodes CASSDWGEAEAFF.

The rearrangement joins TRBV19 to TRBJ1-6; no firm D call. The CDR3 covers 13 residues. Trimming stripped 4 bases from V and 8 bases from J, with 9 bases between. Germline CDR1 LNHDA, CDR2 SQIVND (reference sequence). CDR3 bases: TGTGCCAGTAGTAACGGGTTTGATTCACCCCTCCACTTT. Residues: CASSNGFDSPLHF.

The J gene is TRBJ1-6, the V gene TRBV11-2; D gene ambiguous. There are 17 residues in the CDR3. Germline V gives CDR1 SGHAT, CDR2 FQNNGV. Trimming removed 5 bases from V and 5 bases from J, with 19 bases in between. The DNA for the CDR3 is TGTGCCAGCAGCCGTAGCCGACGTGGAGCTAATAATTCACCCCTCCACTTT. Its translation is CASSRSRRGANNSPLHF.

The rearrangement uses TRBV5-4 and TRBJ2-1, with 13 bases lining up with TRBD2. CDR1 SGHNT and CDR2 YYREEE come from the germline V gene (reference sequence). J lost 10 bases, V lost 5 bases, and 12 bases had no gene match. The CDR3 is 16 amino acids. CDR3 nucleotides: TGTGCCAGCAGTTCAACTAGCGGGGGGGCACGGGTCGAGCAGTTCTTC. It yields the protein CASSSTSGGARVEQFF.

V and J are TRBV2 and TRBJ2-7; unclear D gene. Germline loops: CDR1 SNHLY, CDR2 FYNNEI. The V and J ends lost 5 bases and 1 base respectively, with 12 bases between them. The CDR3 covers 14 residues. This CDR3 reads CASSIQQYSYEQYF. CDR3 nucleotides: TGTGCCAGCAGTATACAGCAATATTCCTACGAGCAGTACTTC.

The V and J genes are TRBV10-2 and TRBJ2-3, with TRBD2 identical over 8 bases. The CDR3 is 15 residues long. CDR1 and CDR2 from the germline V gene are WSHSY and SAAADI. Unmatched junction bases numbered 1, after V lost 2 bases and J lost 0 bases. CDR3 region: CASSEAGGSTDTQYF. CDR3 nucleotides: TGCGCCAGCAGTGAGGCGGGGGGTAGCACAGATACGCAGTATTTT.

The chain has TRBV7-2 and TRBJ1-3; 10 bases fit TRBD1. The germline V gene encodes CDR1 SGHTA and CDR2 FQGNSA. The CDR3 covers 17 residues. J gave up 2 bases and V 5 bases, and 9 bases lay outside the gene matches. CDR3 DNA sequence: TGTGCCAGCAGCCCTCAGACAGGGGGCCTCCCTGGAAACACCATATATTTT. Translated, it gives CASSPQTGGLPGNTIYF.

The chain has TRBV30 and TRBJ1-2, with 9 bases lining up with TRBD1. The V gene's germline CDR1 is GTSNPN and CDR2 SVGIG (reference sequence). The CDR3 extends over 14 amino acids. J lost 4 bases, V lost 1 base, and 4 bases had no gene match. DNA for the CDR3: TGTGCCTGGAGTGGTGAGACAGGGGGCTATGGCTACACCTTC. Protein product: CAWSGETGGYGYTF.

V and J are TRBV30 and TRBJ1-1; the D is unclear. The germline V gene has CDR1 GTSNPN and CDR2 SVGIG (reference sequence). The CDR3 contains 12 residues. Trimming shortened V by 1 base and J by 14 bases, and 17 bases separated the two germline ends. This CDR3 is CAWSAPAASRFF. For the CDR3, the DNA is TGTGCCTGGAGTGCTCCCGCCGCCTCTAGGTTCTTT. Full variable domain (outside the CDR3, taken from reference TRBV30 and TRBJ1-1): SQTIHQWPATLVQPVGSPLSLECTVEGTSNPNLYWYRQAAGRGLQLLFYSVGIGQISSEVPQNLSASRPQDRQFILSSKKLLLSDSGFYLCAWSAPAASRFFGQGTRLTVV.

The CDR3 protein is CSPGTGSEKLFF. As DNA, the CDR3 is TGCAGCCCCGGGACAGGGAGTGAAAAACTGTTTTTT. The chain carries TRBV29-1 and TRBJ1-4; 9 nucleotides match TRBD1. The CDR3 runs to 12 residues. The V segment lost 8 bases and the J segment 7 bases; nucleotides outside the gene matches: 5. Germline V gives CDR1 SQVTM, CDR2 ANQGSEA.

This clone was recorded a few times. The J gene is TRBJ1-2, the V gene TRBV7-2; D perhaps matches TRBD1 (6 bases). Germline CDR1 is SGHTA and CDR2 is FQGNSA. This CDR3 region has 12 residues. V was trimmed by 5 bases and J by 8 bases, leaving 12 bases between them. Written as DNA, the CDR3 is TGTGCCAGCAGCGTTCAGGGGCTGGGCTACACCTTC. It codes for CASSVQGLGYTF.

The chain links TRBV7-9 to TRBJ1-5; TRBD1 might be the D (6 bases). Trimming cost V 1 base and J 7 bases, with 14 bases left between them. Looked up from germline, CDR1 is SEHNR and CDR2 is FQNEAQ (reference sequence). CDR3 length equals 15 residues. The CDR3 region is CASSLEGGPKQPQHF. CDR3 DNA sequence: TGTGCCAGCAGCTTAGAGGGGGGGCCGAAACAGCCCCAGCATTTT.

This chain links TRBV11-2 with TRBJ1-4; TRBD1 matches at 7 bases. The V segment lost 2 bases and the J segment 5 bases; nucleotides outside the gene matches: 5. This CDR3 comprises 15 residues. CDR1 and CDR2 (germline): SGHAT, FQNNGV. The CDR3: CASSLRDRGNEKLFF. The CDR3 coding sequence is TGTGCCAGCAGCTTAAGGGACAGAGGAAATGAAAAACTGTTTTTT. The full variable domain, with the rest looked up from reference TRBV11-2 and TRBJ1-4, is EAGVAQSPRYKIIEKRQSVAFWCNPISGHATLYWYQQILGQGPKLLIQFQNNGVVDDSQLPKDRFSAERLKGVDSTLKIQPAKLEDSAVYLCASSLRDRGNEKLFFGSGTQLSVL.

The gene calls are TRBV18 and TRBJ2-6, with 10 bases fitting TRBD1. V trimming: 0 bases; J trimming: 4 bases; junction bases outside the gene matches: 6. The germline gives CDR1 KGHSH, CDR2 LQKENI. This CDR3 spans 18 amino acids. The CDR3 DNA follows: TGTGCCAGCTCACCACCCGACAGGGGGCTGTTCGGGGCCAACGTCCTGACTTTC. Translation: CASSPPDRGLFGANVLTF.

The chain recombines TRBV2 with TRBJ1-1; no reliable D call. Looked up from germline, CDR1 is SNHLY and CDR2 is FYNNEI. V was cut by 6 bases and J by 10 bases, with 12 bases left in between. The CDR3 length is 11 residues. Written as DNA, the CDR3 is TGTGCCAGCAGCATTGACTTGGGAGCTTTCTTT. Amino acids: CASSIDLGAFF.

This clone was picked up one time. The rearrangement uses TRBV7-2 and TRBJ2-1; 8 positions match TRBD2. In germline, CDR1 is SGHTA, CDR2 FQGNSA. With 11 bases clipped from V and 4 bases from J, the junction kept 7 bases outside the gene matches. The CDR3 runs to 13 residues. The CDR3 nucleotides read TGTGCCGCAACTCTAGCGGGTTACAATGAGCAGTTCTTC. Amino acid sequence: CAATLAGYNEQFF.